This T cell receptor (beta chain) was sequenced in a study of graft-versus-host responses after intestinal transplantation. Across the study: Anti-thymocyte globulin induction preceded three to four years of tacrolimus and steroid maintenance in all recipients.

On this clone itself: The target antigen is unknown.

Per germline, CDR1 SGDLS and CDR2 YYNGEE. V was trimmed by 4 bases and J by 0 bases, leaving 16 bases between them. CDR3 length: 16 residues. Sequencing was performed with immunoSEQ multiplex PCR; in TCRdb, only in-frame clones are kept and a portion is missing. Among about 90,000 clones listed, more than 90% were seen once. Source: unstimulated CD4+ T cells sorted from spleen or lymph node cells, taken before intestinal transplant. This TCR was recovered from a human donor who received an intestinal transplant. This chain links TRBV9 with TRBJ1-1; D is possibly TRBD1 (5 bases). CDR3 sequence: CASSPGTGWMNTEAFF. CDR3 nucleotides: TGTGCCAGCAGCCCTGGGACTGGATGGATGAACACTGAAGCTTTCTTT.